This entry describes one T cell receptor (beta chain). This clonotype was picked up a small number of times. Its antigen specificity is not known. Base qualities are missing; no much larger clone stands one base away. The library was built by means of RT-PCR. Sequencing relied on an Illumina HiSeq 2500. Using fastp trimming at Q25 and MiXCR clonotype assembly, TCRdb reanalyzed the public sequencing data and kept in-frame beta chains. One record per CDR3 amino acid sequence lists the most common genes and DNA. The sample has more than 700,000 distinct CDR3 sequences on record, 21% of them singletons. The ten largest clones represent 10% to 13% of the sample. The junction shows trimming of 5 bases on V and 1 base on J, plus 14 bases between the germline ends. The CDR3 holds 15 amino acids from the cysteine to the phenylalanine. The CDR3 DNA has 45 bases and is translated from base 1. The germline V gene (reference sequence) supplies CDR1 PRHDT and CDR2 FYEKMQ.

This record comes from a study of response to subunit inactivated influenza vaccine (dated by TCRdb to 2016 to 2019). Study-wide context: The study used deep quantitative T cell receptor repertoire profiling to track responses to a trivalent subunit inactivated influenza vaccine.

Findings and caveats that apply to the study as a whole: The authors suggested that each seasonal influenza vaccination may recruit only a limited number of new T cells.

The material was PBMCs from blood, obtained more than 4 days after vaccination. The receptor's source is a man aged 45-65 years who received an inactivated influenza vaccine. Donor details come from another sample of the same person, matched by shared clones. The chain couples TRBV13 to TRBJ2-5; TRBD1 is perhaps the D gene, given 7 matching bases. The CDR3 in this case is CASSPGGTFQETQYF. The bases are TGTGCCAGCAGCCCAGGGGGGACCTTCCAAGAGACCCAGTACTTC. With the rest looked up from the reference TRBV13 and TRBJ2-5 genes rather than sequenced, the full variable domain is AAGVIQSPRHLIKEKRETATLKCYPIPRHDTVYWYQQGPGQDPQFLISFYEKMQSDKGSIPDRFSAQQFSDYHSELNMSSLELGDSALYFCASSPGGTFQETQYFGPGTRLLVL.